This T cell receptor beta chain was found in a study of shared clonotypes between healthy human individuals. Study results and limitations: Blood was the sole source, and tissue repertoires probably differ.

There were no recent acute infections or vaccinations among the donors, who were healthy HIV-negative adults. Concerning this clone itself: What it binds is unknown.

Germline loops: CDR1 MDHEN, CDR2 SYDVKM. The CDR3 runs to 16 residues. The V end was cut by 3 bases, the J end by 4 bases, with 16 bases between. The protocol was immunoSEQ multiplex PCR, while the TCRdb copy is restricted to in-frame clones and leaves out a portion. The sample holds more than 1.2 million clones, 98% to 99% seen once. The chain employs TRBV28 and TRBJ1-3; D is perhaps TRBD1 (6 bases). The specimen was naive CD4+ T cells sorted from blood. Subset given: CD45RA+ positively selected. The source of this sequence is a man aged 25-45 years in good health. The CDR3 region has the DNA TGTGCCAGCAGTTTCTCCGAAGGGGGATCAGGAAACACCATATATTTT. Amino acid sequence: CASSFSEGGSGNTIYF.